The 22 T cell receptor beta chains reported below all come from one sample, sequenced in a study of OX40 agonist ivuxolimab in advanced cancers. Only in-frame clones appear in the TCRdb table, and some are missing; sequencing was by immunoSEQ multiplex PCR. The sample records 59,000 or so clones, about 80% being singletons. This specimen was CD4+ or CD8+ T cells sorted from blood, taken in a trial of the OX40 agonist ivuxolimab. The receptors come from an adult with an advanced solid tumor such as melanoma, head and neck, liver or kidney cancer.

Turning to this clone: The same CDR3 is also encoded by other DNA sequences in this sample. The J gene is TRBJ1-4, the V gene TRBV11-2, with a weak D call TRBD1 (6 bases). The CDR3 extends over 14 amino acids. Germline V gene lookup returns CDR1 SGHAT and CDR2 FQNNGV. Trimming pared 4 bases from V and 8 bases from J, leaving 14 bases between. The CDR3 sequence: CASSSRGVGEKLFF. Here the CDR3 DNA reads TGTGCCAGCAGCTCCAGGGGAGTCGGCGAAAAACTGTTTTTT.

CDR3: CAGGEGSQETQYF. The CDR3 DNA follows: TGTGCCGGAGGAGAGGGCAGCCAAGAGACCCAGTACTTC. This sequence joins TRBV6-1 and TRBJ2-5; perhaps TRBD2 as D (5 bases). The CDR3 covers 13 residues. The ends were cut back, 11 bases at V and 1 base at J, with 14 bases in the middle. In germline, CDR1 is MNHNS, CDR2 SASEGT.

The chain has TRBV28 and TRBJ1-1, with D perhaps TRBD1 (5 bases). The V end lost 11 bases, the J end lost 10 bases, and 20 bases lay between the germline ends. The CDR3 contains 12 residues. CDR1 is MDHEN, CDR2 SYDVKM, per germline. Here the CDR3 DNA reads TGTGCCGGGGGGGAAATAGGCTTGGCAGCTTTCTTT. Protein: CAGGEIGLAAFF.

The CDR3 loop is CASSQSGGPGQPQHF. Here the CDR3 DNA reads TGTGCCAGCTCACAAAGTGGGGGGCCAGGCCAGCCCCAGCATTTT. The J gene is TRBJ1-5, the V gene TRBV18; D perhaps matches TRBD1 (6 bases). Per the germline V gene, CDR1 is KGHSH and CDR2 is LQKENI. Trimming pared 4 bases from V and 7 bases from J, leaving 17 bases between. The CDR3 is 15 residues long.

The CDR3, as DNA: TGTGCCAGCAGCCGGACAGGGGGTAATCAGCCCCAGCATTTT. Protein: CASSRTGGNQPQHF. The chain has TRBV7-9 and TRBJ1-5; 10 nucleotides agree with TRBD1. The length of the CDR3 is 14 residues. Germline lookup yields CDR1 SEHNR and CDR2 FQNEAQ (reference sequence). Trimming cost V 5 bases and J 4 bases; bases outside gene matches: 2.

This chain connects TRBV11-3 to TRBJ2-1, with TRBD2 identical over 7 bases. The junction had 8 bases not matched to a gene; V was cut back by 5 bases and J by 4 bases. Germline V gives CDR1 SGHNT, CDR2 YENEEA. The CDR3 extends over 15 amino acids. In DNA form, the CDR3 reads TGTGCCAGCAGCCCAACGCGGGAGACTTACAATGAGCAGTTCTTC. Translated, it gives CASSPTRETYNEQFF.

Regarding this clone: One junction end does not reproduce the germline sequence, and a read error may be involved. V usage is TRBV10-3 and J usage is TRBJ1-2, with D perhaps TRBD1 (6 bases). The CDR3 is made up of 14 amino acids. Germline assignment: CDR1 ENHRY and CDR2 SYGVKD. CDR3 protein: CASSHPDRPRGYTF. CDR3 DNA sequence: TGTGCCAGCAGTCACCCCGACAGGCCAAGGGGCTACACCTTC.

This rearrangement joins TRBV5-6 to TRBJ2-1; 10 bases align to TRBD2. The CDR3 is 16 residues long. Trimming removed 3 bases from V and 4 bases from J; junction bases left unmatched: 7. In germline, CDR1 is SGHDT, CDR2 YYEEEE. The CDR3 region is CASSYISSGGYNEQFF. Written as DNA, the CDR3 is TGTGCCAGCAGCTACATTTCTAGCGGGGGATACAATGAGCAGTTCTTC.

The chain has TRBV18 and TRBJ1-1; no clear D. The V gene's germline CDR1 is KGHSH and CDR2 LQKENI. CDR3 length: 14 amino acids. V was cut by 6 bases and J by 5 bases, with 16 bases left in between. CDR3: CASSLRESRTEAFF. DNA of the CDR3: TGTGCCAGCTCCCTTCGGGAGAGCCGGACTGAAGCTTTCTTT.

As DNA, the CDR3 is TGTGCCAGCAGCCTAGAGCACGGCGGCGGCTACACCTTC. Its protein product is CASSLEHGGGYTF. The rearrangement uses TRBV7-2 and TRBJ1-2; D is unclear. This CDR3 is built from 13 residues. CDR1 and CDR2 from the germline V gene are SGHTA and FQGNSA. The V gene lost 5 bases and the J gene lost 8 bases, with 15 bases spanning the gap.

This chain connects TRBV29-1 to TRBJ1-2; 10 nucleotides agree with TRBD1. V gave up 7 bases and J gave up 3 bases; unmatched junction bases: 5. Germline assignment: CDR1 SQVTM and CDR2 ANQGSEA. This CDR3 is built from 13 residues. Here the CDR3 reads CSGGTGVDYGYTF. The CDR3 nucleotides are TGCAGCGGGGGGACAGGGGTGGACTATGGCTACACCTTC.

The rearrangement joins TRBV6-1 to TRBJ1-5; D perhaps matches TRBD1 (6 bases). This CDR3 has 14 amino acids. V lost 6 bases and J 4 bases, leaving 13 bases between the germline ends. Germline lookup yields CDR1 MNHNS and CDR2 SASEGT. This CDR3 is CASRDSQLNQPQHF. As DNA, the CDR3 is TGTGCCAGCAGGGACAGTCAATTAAATCAGCCCCAGCATTTT.

The chain recombines TRBV5-1 with TRBJ1-1; a possible D gene is TRBD1 (6 bases). V lost 4 bases and J 7 bases, leaving 20 bases between the germline ends. The length of the CDR3 is 15 residues. Germline CDR1 and CDR2: SGHRS and YFSETQ. The CDR3 DNA reads TGCGCCAGCAGCGCGGGTGGGGGGGGCAGGCATGAAGCTTTCTTT. Its protein is CASSAGGGGRHEAFF. Drawing the rest from reference TRBV5-1 and TRBJ1-1, the complete variable domain is KAGVTQTPRYLIKTRGQQVTLSCSPISGHRSVSWYQQTPGQGLQFLFEYFSETQRNKGNFPGRFSGRQFSNSRSEMNVSTLELGDSALYLCASSAGGGGRHEAFFGQGTRLTVV.

This clone was seen only once. The rearrangement joins TRBV5-5 to TRBJ1-1; no clear D gene. Germline V gene sequence: CDR1 SGHKS, CDR2 YYEKEE (reference sequence). V gave up 7 bases and J gave up 4 bases, with 14 bases separating them. This CDR3 is 13 amino acids long. For the CDR3, the DNA is TGTGCCAGCGACACGAGGTTGGGCACTGAAGCTTTCTTT. It encodes CASDTRLGTEAFF.

The chain is built from TRBV4-3 and TRBJ1-3, with 9 nucleotides matching TRBD1. Trimming removed 3 bases from V and 2 bases from J; junction bases left unmatched: 2. The CDR3 totals 15 residues. Germline V gene sequence: CDR1 LGHNA, CDR2 YSLEER. This chain's CDR3 is CASSQDRGPGNTIYF. The CDR3 nucleotides are TGCGCCAGCAGCCAGGACAGGGGCCCTGGAAACACCATATATTTT.

The chain is built from TRBV19 and TRBJ1-5, with D perhaps matching TRBD1 (6 bases). The ends were cut back, 0 bases at V and 4 bases at J, with 13 bases in the middle. Germline lookup yields CDR1 LNHDA and CDR2 SQIVND (reference sequence). This CDR3 region has 16 residues. The CDR3 coding sequence is TGTGCCAGTAGTATAGAGGACAGCGCCACAAATCAGCCCCAGCATTTT. Protein: CASSIEDSATNQPQHF.

The chain has TRBV25-1 and TRBJ1-5; 7 bases map to TRBD1. After removal of 5 bases from V and 1 base from J, the junction contained 8 bases not matched to a gene. CDR3 length equals 16 residues. The germline V gene has CDR1 MGHDK and CDR2 SYGVNS. DNA for the CDR3: TGTGCCAGCAGTCTAGGGGGCAGATGGAGCAATCAGCCCCAGCATTTT. Residues: CASSLGGRWSNQPQHF.

The CDR3 DNA follows: TGTGCCAGCAGTTTATCAGGGATTAATTCACCCCTCCACTTT. It encodes CASSLSGINSPLHF. This chain connects TRBV28 to TRBJ1-6; D might be TRBD1 (5 bases). The germline gives CDR1 MDHEN, CDR2 SYDVKM. The germline V and J ends were trimmed by 1 base and 6 bases, with 7 bases remaining between them. The CDR3 is 14 residues long.

This clone has only a few counts. The genes are TRBV9 and TRBJ1-2; D is ambiguous. V was trimmed by 1 base and J by 5 bases, leaving 12 bases between them. The CDR3 runs to 14 residues. Germline CDR1 is SGDLS and CDR2 is YYNGEE. CDR3 protein: CASSVNAGRYGYTF. CDR3 nucleotide sequence: TGTGCCAGCAGCGTAAACGCGGGGAGGTATGGCTACACCTTC.

The rearrangement joins TRBV5-6 to TRBJ2-3, with TRBD1 matching 8 bases. Per germline, CDR1 SGHDT and CDR2 YYEEEE. Germline trimming cut 0 bases from V and 4 bases from J; bases unmatched to any gene: 7. The CDR3 sequence is 16 residues long. This CDR3 is CASSLVDRGWADTQYF. CDR3 in DNA: TGTGCCAGCAGCTTGGTTGACAGGGGATGGGCAGATACGCAGTATTTT.

The chain uses TRBV10-3 and TRBJ2-5; 9 bases align to TRBD2. The germline V gene encodes CDR1 ENHRY and CDR2 SYGVKD. Germline trimming cut 4 bases from V and 5 bases from J; bases unmatched to any gene: 8. This CDR3 is 15 amino acids long. CDR3 sequence: CAISVGAGGGETQYF. The DNA of the CDR3 is TGTGCCATCAGTGTAGGAGCGGGGGGTGGGGAGACCCAGTACTTC.

This clone was seen a handful of times. The chain joins TRBV7-2 to TRBJ1-1; D is ambiguous. This CDR3 region has 14 residues. From germline, CDR1 is SGHTA and CDR2 FQGNSA. Between the trimmed V and J ends, which lost 6 bases and 5 bases, there was a span of 16 bases. CDR3 amino acids: CASRPSQARTEAFF. The CDR3 region has the DNA TGTGCCAGCAGACCGTCCCAGGCTCGGACTGAAGCTTTCTTT.